This T cell receptor (beta chain) was captured in a study of shared clonotypes between healthy human individuals. Study-level findings and limits: Limited genetic and exposure-history diversity came from having few donors.

A word on this clone: As yet, its antigen is unknown.

The germline V and J ends were trimmed by 4 bases and 6 bases, with 14 bases remaining between them. This CDR3 comprises 13 residues. Looked up from germline, CDR1 is SGHNT and CDR2 is YYREEE (reference sequence). The data were produced by immunoSEQ multiplex PCR, yet TCRdb's version contains in-frame clones alone and is incomplete. Seen here are around 500,000 clones, 75% to 85% observed once, and the top ten hold 13%. Donors included only healthy HIV-negative adults lacking recent acute infections or vaccinations. Adults of Caucasian background living in Nashville, Tennessee made up all donors. Input material: PBMCs. The clonotype was recovered from a woman aged 35 to 49 in good health. Some clones in this sample may be carry-over from other donors' samples. V and J are TRBV5-4 and TRBJ2-7, with D unresolved. CDR3 region: CASSPDPPGEQYF. CDR3 DNA: TGTGCCAGCAGCCCCGATCCCCCTGGCGAGCAGTACTTC. The variable domain in full, with the rest retrieved from reference TRBV5-4 and TRBJ2-7, is ETGVTQSPTHLIKTRGQQVTLRCSSQSGHNTVSWYQQALGQGPQFIFQYYREEENGRGNFPPRFSGLQFPNYSSELNVNALELDDSALYLCASSPDPPGEQYFGPGTRLTVT.